This is a list of T cell receptor beta chains from one sample in a study of T cell responses to AZD1222 COVID-19 vaccine. This table comes from immunoSEQ multiplex PCR, and its TCRdb copy is limited to in-frame clones, with some not included. The sample lists 93,000 or so clones, roughly 91% occurring once. Sequencing used peripheral blood, obtained on day 0 of AZD1222 vaccination. The receptors here all came from an adult in good health. The CDR3 runs from the conserved cysteine through the conserved F or W. Each record gives: CDR3 length, clone size, D gene, J gene, V gene, CDR3 protein, CDR3 DNA. A D gene is named only where the DNA matches it firmly. Clone size is not always given. Where it is, it says once, few, many or a class for expanded clones.

15 - - TRBJ1-1 TRBV7-9 CASSLAYPKNTEAFF TGTGCCAGCAGCTTAGCGTACCCAAAGAACACTGAAGCTTTCTTT
13 - - TRBJ1-2 TRBV12-3/TRBV12-4 CASSGQLVGGYTF TGTGCCAGCAGTGGACAGTTGGTGGGAGGCTACACCTTC
15 - - TRBJ1-4 TRBV7-2 CASSRTRGGAEKLFF TGTGCCAGCAGTCGAACCAGGGGAGGTGCTGAAAAACTGTTTTTT
14 once - TRBJ2-3 TRBV7-2 CASSLYRGGDTQYF TGTGCCAGCAGCTTATATAGGGGAGGAGATACGCAGTATTTT
16 once TRBD2 TRBJ2-7 TRBV5-6 CASSLARIAGGDEQYF TGTGCCAGCAGCTTGGCCCGGATAGCGGGCGGGGACGAGCAGTACTTC
15 - - TRBJ1-2 TRBV28 CASSFLQGNVDGYTF TGTGCCAGCAGTTTTCTGCAGGGAAATGTGGATGGCTACACCTTC
15 - TRBD2 TRBJ2-7 TRBV3-1/TRBV3-2 CASSPGLAATYEQYF TGTGCCAGCAGCCCGGGACTAGCGGCAACCTACGAGCAGTACTTC
14 - - TRBJ2-7 TRBV18 CASSRYEGASEQYF TGTGCCAGCTCACGGTATGAGGGCGCGAGCGAGCAGTACTTC
16 - - TRBJ2-2 TRBV9 CASSVLGTGNTGELFF TGTGCCAGCAGCGTACTAGGGACGGGGAACACCGGGGAGCTGTTTTTT
14 - - TRBJ2-1 TRBV27 CASSLAQGYNEQFF TGTGCCAGCAGTTTAGCACAGGGATACAATGAGCAGTTCTTC
14 - - TRBJ1-1 TRBV16 CASSQSAGWTEAFF TGTGCCAGCAGCCAATCGGCAGGGTGGACTGAAGCTTTCTTT
13 - - TRBJ2-7 TRBV10-3 CAISEQDMGEQYF TGTGCCATCAGTGAACAGGATATGGGGGAGCAGTACTTC
13 - TRBD1 TRBJ1-2 TRBV6-6 CASTSQGANGYTF TGTGCCAGCACCTCACAGGGGGCAAATGGCTACACCTTC
14 - - TRBJ2-7 TRBV5-6 CASSPGGGSYEQYF TGTGCCAGCAGCCCCGGAGGGGGCTCCTACGAGCAGTACTTC
14 - - TRBJ1-1 TRBV6-6 CASSYLRPELGAFF TGTGCCAGCAGTTACCTCAGGCCGGAACTCGGAGCTTTCTTT
14 - - TRBJ2-5 TRBV4-1 CASSHRDSKETQYF TGCGCCAGCAGCCACCGGGATTCAAAAGAGACCCAGTACTTC
12 - - TRBJ2-5 TRBV7-3 CASSLAGETQYF TGTGCCAGCAGTCTTGCGGGAGAGACCCAGTACTTC
13 few TRBD1 TRBJ1-5 TRBV30 CAWSPGQTRPQHF TGTGCCTGGAGTCCGGGACAGACTCGGCCCCAGCATTTT
15 - TRBD1 TRBJ1-5 TRBV3-1/TRBV3-2 CASSQRSGGYQPQHF TGTGCCAGCAGCCAACGTTCAGGGGGCTATCAGCCCCAGCATTTT
16 - TRBD1 TRBJ2-2 TRBV28 CASSFETGGTNGELFF TGTGCCAGCAGTTTCGAGACAGGGGGTACGAACGGGGAGCTGTTTTTT
15 - - TRBJ2-5 TRBV5-1 CASSWGRQYQETQYF TGCGCCAGCAGCTGGGGACGCCAGTACCAAGAGACCCAGTACTTC
13 - - TRBJ2-7 TRBV7-3 CASSLQGLGEQYF TGTGCCAGCAGCTTACAGGGCCTAGGCGAGCAGTACTTC
15 - TRBD2 TRBJ2-1 TRBV6-5 CASSRSGSRDNEQFF TGTGCCAGCAGCCGTAGCGGGAGTAGGGACAATGAGCAGTTCTTC
15 - - TRBJ1-1 TRBV29-1 CSITPGVGGNTEAFF TGCAGCATAACCCCAGGGGTTGGGGGGAACACTGAAGCTTTCTTT
12 - TRBD1 TRBJ2-7 TRBV2 CASKQGAEEQYF TGTGCCAGCAAGCAGGGGGCCGAAGAGCAGTACTTC
15 few - TRBJ2-7 TRBV27 CASRSAGGRAYEQYF TGTGCCAGCAGGTCCGCAGGTGGTCGAGCGTACGAGCAGTACTTC
17 - TRBD2 TRBJ2-3 TRBV9 CASSIGLAGFGGDTQYF TGTGCCAGCAGCATCGGACTAGCGGGATTTGGGGGAGATACGCAGTATTTT
16 - - TRBJ1-3 TRBV7-9 CASSLRPLQTGNTIYF TGTGCCAGCAGCTTGCGTCCTCTCCAAACGGGAAACACCATATATTTT
16 - - TRBJ2-1 TRBV7-2 CASSLERASSYNEQFF TGTGCCAGCAGCTTAGAACGTGCCAGCTCCTACAATGAGCAGTTCTTC
15 - - TRBJ1-2 TRBV2 CASSEPGTALYGYTF TGTGCCAGCAGTGAACCCGGGACTGCCTTGTATGGCTACACCTTC
13 - - TRBJ1-4 TRBV27 CASSLSTGEKLFF TGTGCCAGCAGTTTATCAACAGGGGAAAAACTGTTTTTT
14 - - TRBJ2-2 TRBV3-1/TRBV3-2 CASGGLGPRGELFF TGTGCCAGTGGTGGGCTTGGTCCGCGTGGGGAGCTGTTTTTT
16 few TRBD1 TRBJ2-1 TRBV19 CASRAQGLSSYNEQFF TGTGCCAGTAGGGCACAGGGGTTAAGCTCCTACAATGAGCAGTTCTTC
14 - TRBD1 TRBJ1-5 TRBV19 CASSQTGGGEPQHF TGTGCCAGTAGCCAAACAGGGGGCGGCGAGCCCCAGCATTTT
18 - TRBD2 TRBJ2-3 TRBV27 CASSLMGLAGGPSDTQYF TGTGCCAGCAGTTTAATGGGACTAGCGGGAGGGCCGTCAGATACGCAGTATTTT
13 - - TRBJ2-5 TRBV11-2 CASSFGRQETQYF TGTGCCAGCAGCTTCGGACGTCAAGAGACCCAGTACTTC
13 - TRBD1 TRBJ2-1 TRBV28 CASSFSGGDEQFF TGTGCCAGCAGTTTTTCAGGGGGCGATGAGCAGTTCTTC
16 - - TRBJ2-7 TRBV5-5 CASSHRTGPEGREQYF TGTGCCAGCAGCCACCGGACGGGCCCAGAGGGTAGGGAGCAGTACTTC
14 - - TRBJ2-7 TRBV28 CASSVPASSYEQYF TGTGCCAGCAGCGTCCCGGCTAGCTCCTACGAGCAGTACTTC
13 - - TRBJ2-2 TRBV7-9 CASSLLRGGELFF TGTGCCAGCAGCTTACTCCGAGGGGGGGAGCTGTTTTTT
16 - - TRBJ2-7 TRBV5-6 CASSPDQAGVSYEQYF TGTGCCAGCAGCCCGGACCAAGCCGGGGTATCCTACGAGCAGTACTTC
15 - - TRBJ1-2 TRBV7-2 CASSSSAGVNYGYTF TGTGCCAGCAGCTCCAGCGCGGGGGTAAACTATGGCTACACCTTC
15 - - TRBJ2-1 TRBV7-2 CASSTSSATYNEQFF TGTGCCAGCAGCACCTCTAGCGCGACCTACAATGAGCAGTTCTTC